This TCR beta chain emerged from a study of spatial heterogeneity in lung cancer. Germline V CDR1 and CDR2: SQVTM, ANQGSEA. The CDR3 length is 13 residues. V lost 1 base, J lost 6 bases, and 13 bases lay in between. Every TCR cDNA molecule bore its own unique molecular identifier. TCRdb re-called the 5' RACE reads through MiXCR, storing one row per CDR3 protein. Here the sample spans about 2,900 distinct CDR3 sequences, approximately 12% being singletons. Indicated time point: sample taken at primary tumor resection. The donors, about 78 patients with untreated early-stage non-small cell lung cancer, provided the samples. Tumor, nontumor lung or frozen PBMC supplied whole RNA that was sequenced unsorted. To note about this clonotype: Antigen specificity is unknown.

Study findings and constraints: One measure, the expanded intratumoral alpha and beta TCR count, tracked tumor mutation counts.

This TCR derives from a male donor with early-stage non-small cell lung cancer. This specimen consisted of lung tumor tissue, obtained at surgery. This sequence joins TRBV29-1 and TRBJ2-7, with D tentatively TRBD1 (5 bases). The CDR3 nucleotides read TGCAGCGTTGAAGGTCGAATTCAGGGCGAGCAGTACTTC. It yields the protein CSVEGRIQGEQYF.